This passage covers 23 T cell receptor beta chains from one sample sequenced in a study of cytomegalovirus exposure and HLA in healthy donors. Vbeta (60) and Jbeta (13) primers were used in the PCR. Sequenced by immunoSEQ multiplex PCR; TCRdb stores in-frame clones only, minus some. Of under 200,000 clones listed, approximately 82% are singletons. The sequenced material came from PBMCs. Receptor source: a young woman in good health and CMV-seronegative.

In this sample, this clone turned up a few times. The chain couples TRBV7-9 to TRBJ1-2; no firm D call. The CDR3 extends over 15 amino acids. The V and J ends lost 5 bases and 4 bases respectively, with 17 bases between them. Germline lookup yields CDR1 SEHNR and CDR2 FQNEAQ (reference sequence). CDR3 region: CASSDGPNRGYGYTF. In DNA form, the CDR3 reads TGTGCCAGCAGCGACGGCCCTAACCGGGGCTATGGCTACACCTTC. Combining the CDR3 with reference TRBV7-9 and TRBJ1-2 gives the whole variable domain DTGVSQNPRHKITKRGQNVTFRCDPISEHNRLYWYRQTLGQGPEFLTYFQNEAQLEKSRLLSDRFSAERPKGSFSTLEIQRTEQGDSAMYLCASSDGPNRGYGYTFGSGTRLTVV.

In its sample, this clone was seen once. The chain uses TRBV28 and TRBJ2-7; D perhaps matches TRBD2 (5 bases). The CDR3 runs 13 residues. The germline CDR1 and CDR2 sequences are MDHEN and SYDVKM. V lost 6 bases to trimming and J lost 2 bases, with 11 bases between them. The CDR3 region is CASRRTGTYEQYF. The CDR3 bases are TGTGCCAGCAGGAGGACTGGAACCTACGAGCAGTACTTC.

V is TRBV2 and J is TRBJ2-7; 7 bases map to TRBD2. The V gene end was trimmed by 6 bases and the J gene end by 2 bases; junction bases not matched to a gene: 10. Per the germline V gene, CDR1 is SNHLY and CDR2 is FYNNEI. The CDR3 has 15 amino acids. The CDR3 coding sequence is TGTGCCAGCAGCTCCGTAGGCGGGAGAGCCTACGAGCAGTACGTC. Protein: CASSSVGGRAYEQYV.

The sample holds one count of this clone. This chain connects TRBV7-9 to TRBJ2-7, with TRBD1 identical over 9 bases. Per the germline V gene, CDR1 is SEHNR and CDR2 is FQNEAQ (reference sequence). The CDR3 totals 15 residues. V lost 5 bases to trimming and J lost 3 bases; unmatched junction nucleotides: 8. The CDR3 DNA follows: TGTGCCAGCAGCGCTAACGGGACAGGGCGCTACGAGCAGTACTTC. It is translated as CASSANGTGRYEQYF.

The chain recombines TRBV29-1 with TRBJ2-5, with 7 bases lining up with TRBD2. CDR3 length: 13 amino acids. Germline loops: CDR1 SQVTM, CDR2 ANQGSEA. V trimming: 4 bases; J trimming: 5 bases; junction bases outside the gene matches: 7. The CDR3, as DNA: TGCAGCGTTGCCTCGGGGGGAACCGAGACCCAGTACTTC. Translated: CSVASGGTETQYF.

The chain links TRBV28 to TRBJ1-5; 8 positions agree with TRBD1. J lost 7 bases, V lost 8 bases, and 4 bases had no gene match. The CDR3 covers 12 residues. From germline, CDR1 is MDHEN and CDR2 SYDVKM. Here the CDR3 reads CASDRGKQPQHF. CDR3 nucleotide sequence: TGTGCCAGCGACAGGGGTAAACAGCCCCAGCATTTT.

This rearrangement joins TRBV5-1 to TRBJ2-1; the D is unclear. Deletions cut 2 bases from V and 3 bases from J, with 12 bases between. The CDR3 sequence is 15 residues long. CDR1 is SGHRS, CDR2 YFSETQ, per germline. CDR3 sequence: CASSFVGESYNEQFF. CDR3 in DNA: TGCGCCAGCAGCTTTGTCGGAGAGAGCTACAATGAGCAGTTCTTC.

This clone was seen only a few times. The V gene is TRBV6-5, the J gene TRBJ2-1, with D tentatively TRBD1 (6 bases). Deletions cut 5 bases from V and 6 bases from J, with 11 bases between. Per germline, CDR1 MNHEY and CDR2 SVGAGI. The CDR3 has 13 residues. The CDR3 sequence is CASSTIGGNEQFF. The CDR3 nucleotides read TGTGCCAGCAGTACTATAGGGGGCAATGAGCAGTTCTTC.

The chain carries TRBV29-1 and TRBJ2-7; 10 bases agree with TRBD1. This CDR3 has 11 amino acids. Per the germline V gene, CDR1 is SQVTM and CDR2 is ANQGSEA. The trim removed 7 bases at V and 4 bases at J, leaving 1 base unmatched. The CDR3 nucleotides read TGCAGCGCGGGACAGGGGTACGAGCAGTACTTC. Protein: CSAGQGYEQYF.

About this clone itself: Its ends do not fully match the called genes, so a read error is possible. The chain has TRBV5-1 and TRBJ1-6; D is undetermined. Germline CDR1 and CDR2: SGHRS and YFSETQ. CDR3 length equals 17 residues. The CDR3 loop reads CASSLDYPSSHNSPLHF. CDR3 sequence (DNA): TGCGCCAGCAGCCTAGATTATCCCAGCTCCCATAATTCACCCCTCCACTTT.

The gene calls are TRBV27 and TRBJ1-6, with D tentatively TRBD1 (6 bases). Germline CDR1 reads MNHEY; CDR2 reads SMNVEV (reference sequence). The ends were cut back, 2 bases at V and 1 base at J, with 18 bases in the middle. The CDR3 length is 19 residues. This CDR3 is CASSLGGGQGRSYNSPLHF. The CDR3 DNA reads TGTGCCAGCAGTTTAGGGGGGGGCCAGGGGAGGTCCTATAATTCACCCCTCCACTTT.

This rearrangement joins TRBV30 to TRBJ2-1; 10 bases map to TRBD2. The CDR3 has 13 amino acids. V gave up 3 bases and J gave up 5 bases; unmatched junction bases: 1. Germline V gene lookup returns CDR1 GTSNPN and CDR2 SVGIG (reference sequence). For the CDR3, the DNA is TGTGCCTGGAGCCTAGCGGGGGACAATGAGCAGTTCTTC. Translating gives CAWSLAGDNEQFF.

This chain joins TRBV6-5 and TRBJ2-1, with D possibly being TRBD1 (5 bases). CDR1 is MNHEY, CDR2 SVGAGI, per germline. The V and J ends lost 5 bases and 9 bases respectively, with 8 bases between them. CDR3 size: 11 residues. The CDR3 protein is CASSQGGEQFF. The CDR3 DNA sequence: TGTGCCAGCAGTCAGGGTGGTGAGCAGTTCTTC.

The chain recombines TRBV15 with TRBJ2-3, with 10 bases aligning to TRBD2. V lost 0 bases and J lost 4; bases outside the gene matches: 13. The V gene's germline CDR1 is LNHNV and CDR2 YYDKDF (reference sequence). The CDR3 extends over 19 amino acids. The CDR3 bases are TGTGCCACCAGCAGAGAGGGATTGGGACTAGCGCCGAGGGCAGATACGCAGTATTTT. Translated: CATSREGLGLAPRADTQYF.

This rearrangement joins TRBV5-1 to TRBJ2-1, with TRBD2 identical over 15 bases. CDR1 is SGHRS, CDR2 YFSETQ, per germline. The CDR3 covers 20 residues. V was clipped by 4 bases and J by 10 bases; unmatched bases: 21. CDR3 sequence reads: CASSPGFGTSGRILQWEQFF. CDR3 DNA: TGCGCCAGCAGCCCAGGATTTGGGACTAGCGGGAGGATATTGCAGTGGGAGCAGTTCTTC.

A single count supports this clone. This chain uses TRBV19 with TRBJ1-2, with a possible D match to TRBD1 (6 bases). With 4 bases removed from V and 1 base from J, the gap between germline ends came to 13 bases. Germline assignment: CDR1 LNHDA and CDR2 SQIVND (reference sequence). CDR3 length: 15 residues. CDR3 residues: CASSRTVGYNYGYTF. CDR3 DNA: TGTGCCAGTAGTAGGACAGTTGGATATAACTATGGCTACACCTTC.

The chain recombines TRBV6-5 with TRBJ2-5, with unresolved D. The germline CDR1 and CDR2 sequences are MNHEY and SVGAGI. The CDR3 is made up of 14 amino acids. V lost 6 bases, J lost 2 bases, and 13 bases lay in between. The CDR3 here is CASRPTYAQETQYF. Written as DNA, the CDR3 is TGTGCCAGCAGACCGACATACGCACAAGAGACCCAGTACTTC.

V and J are TRBV5-5 and TRBJ2-7; 9 nucleotides match TRBD1. Germline values: CDR1 SGHKS, CDR2 YYEKEE (reference sequence). This CDR3 has 16 amino acids. V was pared by 4 bases and J by 0 bases, with 8 bases of the junction left unmatched. This CDR3 is CASSADRGATSYEQYF. As DNA, the CDR3 is TGTGCCAGCAGCGCTGACAGGGGGGCTACCTCCTACGAGCAGTACTTC.

J is TRBJ2-5 and V is TRBV7-8, with D maybe TRBD2 (5 bases). V lost 6 bases and J 0 bases, leaving 23 bases between the germline ends. This CDR3 is built from 18 residues. In germline, CDR1 is SGHVS, CDR2 FQNEAQ. The CDR3 coding sequence is TGTGCCAGCAGGACCAACGTTGCGGGCCGCCCATACCAAGAGACCCAGTACTTC. It specifies CASRTNVAGRPYQETQYF.

This chain joins TRBV7-2 and TRBJ2-7; 11 bases match TRBD1. Germline V gene data show CDR1 as SGHTA and CDR2 as FQGNSA. Trimming at V came to 5 bases and at J to 4 bases, leaving 4 bases not matched to a gene. CDR3 length equals 14 residues. The CDR3 DNA is TGTGCCAGCAGCGCCCGGGACAGGGGGTACGAGCAGTACTTC. Amino acids: CASSARDRGYEQYF.

V is TRBV27 and J is TRBJ2-1; tentatively, D is TRBD2 (5 bases). V was shortened by 3 bases and J by 8 bases, with 11 bases between the two germline ends. The germline CDR1 and CDR2 sequences are MNHEY and SMNVEV (reference sequence). The length of the CDR3 is 13 residues. CDR3 sequence (DNA): TGTGCCAGCAGTTTGGGAGATGGGGATGAGCAGTTCTTC. Translated: CASSLGDGDEQFF.

The rearrangement uses TRBV6-6 and TRBJ2-3; the match to TRBD2 covers 7 bases. The CDR3 totals 13 residues. V was clipped by 10 bases and J by 2 bases; unmatched bases: 6. Looked up from germline, CDR1 is MNHNY and CDR2 is SVGAGI (reference sequence). The CDR3 here is CATVLATTDTQYF. CDR3 sequence (DNA): TGTGCCACCGTACTAGCGACCACAGATACGCAGTATTTT.

In DNA form, the CDR3 reads TGTGCCAGTAGTGGCCGTACCCCGGGACAGGGGGCATCGGCCCAGCATTTT. It is translated as CASSGRTPGQGASAQHF. The genes are TRBV19 and TRBJ1-5, with 12 bases identical to TRBD1. Germline CDR1 is LNHDA and CDR2 is SQIVND (reference sequence). CDR3 length: 17 residues. The J segment lost 11 bases and the V segment lost 5 bases, leaving 16 bases of the junction unmatched.